The clone carrying this T cell receptor (beta chain) was counted a single time. The antigen is undetermined. The naive CD8 subset, CD45RO-negative cells positively selected for CCR7, excluded terminally differentiated effector memory CD45RA+ cells. Only Caucasian adults living in Nashville, Tennessee made up the donor group. The record originates from a study of shared clonotypes between healthy human individuals. The run depth of the assay was deep. The repertoire was sequenced with immunoSEQ multiplex PCR; TCRdb's copy has only in-frame clones and lacks some. The sample holds about 2,200,000 clones; about 92% are singletons and the top ten take more than 1.5%. Points from the study as a whole: The sampled material consisted only of blood, and tissue repertoires are likely to differ.

The receptor's source is a man between 18 and 29 years old in good health. Some clones in this sample may be carry-over from other donors' samples. Sequencing was carried out using naive CD8+ T cells from PBMCs.

CDR3 sequence (DNA): TGTGCCAGCAGCCCAAGGTTGGGTGGGGAGCAGTACTTC. Amino acid sequence: CASSPRLGGEQYF. This rearrangement joins TRBV7-9 to TRBJ2-7; D unclear. Germline CDR1 reads SEHNR; CDR2 reads FQNEAQ (reference sequence). V gave up 5 bases and J gave up 7 bases, with 15 bases separating them. The CDR3 is 13 residues long.